Reported below is one T cell receptor (beta chain). The antigen remains unidentified. This specimen comes from a study of shared clonotypes between healthy human individuals. General observations from the study: Sampling included only blood; tissue repertoires likely differ.

The V end was cut by 6 bases, the J end by 4 bases, with 9 bases between. The CDR3 consists of 12 residues. Per the germline V gene, CDR1 is MNHNS and CDR2 is SASEGT. The method was immunoSEQ multiplex PCR; TCRdb's version includes in-frame clones alone and lacks a portion of them. Counted here are 2,100,000 or so clones, 90% to 97% occurring once; the ten biggest clones make up 0.1% to 0.15%. The rearrangement joins TRBV6-1 to TRBJ2-5; TRBD2 is a possible D gene (5 bases). The sequencing input was naive CD4+ T cells sorted from blood. The sample's subset: CD45RA+ positively selected. This TCR came from a young man in good health. The chain's CDR3 is CASRRAGETQYF. Written as DNA, the CDR3 is TGTGCCAGCAGAAGGGCGGGAGAGACCCAGTACTTC.